This T cell receptor beta chain was observed in a study of early T cells in non-severe SARS-CoV-2 infection. Individual cDNA molecules received unique molecular identifiers during library preparation. TCRdb reprocessed the 5' RACE reads with MiXCR, giving one entry per CDR3 protein. The data hold 25,000 to 35,000 distinct CDR3 sequences, with approximately 2.9% observed a single time. This clonotype is termed medium-sized. This CDR3 has 16 amino acids. V was shortened by 4 bases and J by 5 bases, with 19 bases between the two germline ends. In germline, CDR1 is SGHVS, CDR2 FNYEAQ. This TCR was recovered from an adult who was a healthcare worker with PCR-confirmed SARS-CoV-2 infection or an uninfected control (not recorded which). V usage is TRBV7-6 and J usage is TRBJ2-3; the D gene is possibly TRBD1 (7 bases). The sequenced sample was whole blood. CDR3 coding DNA: TGTGCCAGCAGCTCCCGAGGCAGGGGGGAGAAAGATACGCAGTATTTT. Encoded protein: CASSSRGRGEKDTQYF. Based on the CDR3 plus reference TRBV7-6 and TRBJ2-3, the full variable domain is GAGVSQSPRYKVTKRGQDVALRCDPISGHVSLYWYRQALGQGPEFLTYFNYEAQQDKSGLPNDRFSAERPEGSISTLTIQRTEQRDSAMYRCASSSRGRGEKDTQYFGPGTRLTVL.